This TCR beta chain was recorded in a study of T cell repertoires in cytomegalovirus infection (dated by TCRdb to the late 2010s). With respect to the entire study: Donor HLA type was relevant to the analysis, because carriage of CMV infection together with the matching HLA type was indicated by public TCR beta signatures.

The paper's findings and limits, for the study overall: The ex vivo response was dominated by HLA-C-restricted CMV-specific TCR beta clonotypes, which also provided the single most frequent clonotype in two of eight donors. Cumulative frequency of public TCR beta family members discriminated carriers of CMV infection plus the relevant HLA type in this cohort and an independent approximately 400-donor cohort.

A remark on this clonotype: What this receptor recognizes is not known. One base away there is no much larger clone; base qualities are not given.

Instrument on record: Illumina HiSeq 1500. Through fastp at Q25 and MiXCR, TCRdb rebuilt clones from the public reads, retaining in-frame beta chains. Rows merge per CDR3 protein into single entries with the most common DNA and genes. The sample yields roughly 630,000 distinct CDR3 sequences; more than 20% were counted once. The top ten constitute approximately 8% of the sample. CDR1 MNHEY and CDR2 SMNVEV are derived from the germline V gene (reference sequence). The junction shows trimming of 5 bases on V and 3 bases on J, plus 13 bases between the germline ends. Inclusive of the bounding cysteine and phenylalanine, the CDR3 is 14 residues long. The kept DNA is CDR3 alone, 42 bases in frame from the first base.

This receptor was identified in a human donor in good health (CMV status not recorded). Some clones in this sample may be carry-over from other donors' samples. The source material was CD8+ T cells from PBMCs. The rearrangement joined TRBV27 to TRBJ1-2; there is no confident call for the D gene. The DNA is TGTGCCAGCAGTACTAAACCTGGGTACTATGGCTACACCTTC. It encodes CASSTKPGYYGYTF.